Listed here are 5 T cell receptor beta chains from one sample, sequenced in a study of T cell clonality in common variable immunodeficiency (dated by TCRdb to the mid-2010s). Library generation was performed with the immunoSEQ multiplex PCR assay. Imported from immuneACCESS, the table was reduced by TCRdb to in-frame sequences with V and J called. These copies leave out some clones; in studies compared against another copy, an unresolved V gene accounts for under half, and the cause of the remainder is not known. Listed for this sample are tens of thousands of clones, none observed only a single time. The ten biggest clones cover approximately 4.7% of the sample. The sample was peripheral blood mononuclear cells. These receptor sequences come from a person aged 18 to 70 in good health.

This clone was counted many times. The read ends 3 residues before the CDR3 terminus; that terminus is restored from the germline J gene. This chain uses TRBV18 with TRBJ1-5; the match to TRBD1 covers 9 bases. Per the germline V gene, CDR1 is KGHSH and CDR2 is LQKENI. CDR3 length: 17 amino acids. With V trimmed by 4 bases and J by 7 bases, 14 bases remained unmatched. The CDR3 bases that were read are TGTGCCAGCTCACTCGAGGTTCCGGGACAGGGAAACCAGCCC. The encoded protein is CASSLEVPGQGNQP. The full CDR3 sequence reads CASSLEVPGQGNQPQHF.

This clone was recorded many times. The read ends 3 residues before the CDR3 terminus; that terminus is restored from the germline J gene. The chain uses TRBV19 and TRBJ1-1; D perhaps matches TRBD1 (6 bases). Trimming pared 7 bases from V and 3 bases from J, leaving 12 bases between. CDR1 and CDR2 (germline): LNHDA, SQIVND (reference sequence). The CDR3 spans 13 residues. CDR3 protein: CASTQGPDTEAFF. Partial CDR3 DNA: TGTGCCAGTACCCAGGGGCCGGACACTGAA.

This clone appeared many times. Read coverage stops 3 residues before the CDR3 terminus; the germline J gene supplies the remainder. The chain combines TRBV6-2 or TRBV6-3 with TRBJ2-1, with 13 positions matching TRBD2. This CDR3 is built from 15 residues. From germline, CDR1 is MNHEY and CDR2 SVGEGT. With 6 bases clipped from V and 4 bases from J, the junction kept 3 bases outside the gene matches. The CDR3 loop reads CASRLAGGPYNEQFF. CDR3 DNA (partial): TGTGCCAGCAGACTAGCGGGAGGGCCTTACAATGAG.

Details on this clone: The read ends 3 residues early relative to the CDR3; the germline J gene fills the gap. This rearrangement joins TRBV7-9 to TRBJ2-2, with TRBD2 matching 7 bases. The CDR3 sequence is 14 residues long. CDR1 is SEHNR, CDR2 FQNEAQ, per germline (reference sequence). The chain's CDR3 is CASTTDRGDEKLFF. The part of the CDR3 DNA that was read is TGTGCCAGCACAACTGACCGGGGGGATGAAAAG.

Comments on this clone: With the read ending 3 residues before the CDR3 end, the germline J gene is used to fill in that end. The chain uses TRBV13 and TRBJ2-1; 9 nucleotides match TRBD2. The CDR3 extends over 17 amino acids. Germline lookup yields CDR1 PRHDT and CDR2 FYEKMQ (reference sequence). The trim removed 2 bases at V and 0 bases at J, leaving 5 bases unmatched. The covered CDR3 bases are TGTGCCAGCAGCTTATCCCTAGCGGGGCCCTCCTACAATGAG. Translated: CASSLSLAGPSYNE. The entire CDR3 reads CASSLSLAGPSYNEQFF. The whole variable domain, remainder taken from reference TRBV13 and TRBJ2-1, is AAGVIQSPRHLIKEKRETATLKCYPIPRHDTVYWYQQGPGQDPQFLISFYEKMQSDKGSIPDRFSAQQFSDYHSELNMSSLELGDSALYFCASSLSLAGPSYNEQFFGPGTRLTVL.